These 19 T cell receptor beta chains originate from one sample sequenced in a study of PD-1 blockade in classical Hodgkin lymphoma. Stated time point: cycle 4 day 1 (C4D1), after 6 weeks of nivolumab. Autologous stem cell transplantation was followed by relapse in every patient, and brentuximab vedotin exposure varied. Only in-frame clones appear in the TCRdb table, and some are missing; sequencing was by immunoSEQ multiplex PCR. The table records about 6,700 clones, roughly 70% of them present only once. The material was peripheral blood mononuclear cells (PBMCs), obtained before the fourth cycle of nivolumab. These receptors were collected from a human donor with classical Hodgkin lymphoma.

This clone was detected a few times. V usage is TRBV6-6 and J usage is TRBJ2-1; 10 nucleotides line up with TRBD2. Unmatched junction bases numbered 7, after V lost 0 bases and J lost 8 bases. CDR1 and CDR2 (germline): MNHNY, SVGAGI (reference sequence). The CDR3 loop spans 16 amino acids. The CDR3 protein is CASSYSTAGGDHEQFF. The CDR3 DNA reads as TGTGCCAGCAGTTACTCGACAGCGGGAGGGGATCATGAGCAGTTCTTC.

By frequency in the sample, this clone is medium-sized (0.01 to 0.1%). The rearrangement links TRBV4-3 to TRBJ2-1; unclear D gene. Germline-derived CDR1 and CDR2 are LGHNA and YSLEER. V lost 5 bases to trimming and J lost 4 bases, with 3 bases between them. The CDR3 consists of 11 residues. The CDR3 coding sequence is TGCGCCAGCAGCGATTACAATGAGCAGTTCTTC. It translates to CASSDYNEQFF.

The chain recombines TRBV5-1 with TRBJ2-7, with TRBD2 matching 9 bases. The CDR3 is 17 amino acids. J was trimmed by 0 bases and V by 0 bases; bases with no gene match: 7. Per germline, CDR1 SGHRS and CDR2 YFSETQ. CDR3 DNA sequence: TGCGCCAGCAGCTTGGCCGGCAGCGGGGGGAGCTCCTACGAGCAGTACTTC. Translation gives CASSLAGSGGSSYEQYF. The full variable domain, in which reference TRBV5-1 and TRBJ2-7 provide the parts outside the CDR3, is KAGVTQTPRYLIKTRGQQVTLSCSPISGHRSVSWYQQTPGQGLQFLFEYFSETQRNKGNFPGRFSGRQFSNSRSEMNVSTLELGDSALYLCASSLAGSGGSSYEQYFGPGTRLTVT.

On this clone itself: The sample holds other DNA sequences that translate to the same CDR3. The chain has TRBV13 and TRBJ2-7, with a weak D call TRBD1 (6 bases). The germline gives CDR1 PRHDT, CDR2 FYEKMQ (reference sequence). This CDR3 spans 16 amino acids. Trimming removed 4 bases from V and 3 bases from J, with 19 bases in between. In DNA form, the CDR3 reads TGTGCCAGCAGCTCGAAGGAGACAGGCTTGTACTACGAGCAGTACTTC. Amino acids: CASSSKETGLYYEQYF. The entire variable domain, with the rest obtained from reference TRBV13 and TRBJ2-7, is as follows: AAGVIQSPRHLIKEKRETATLKCYPIPRHDTVYWYQQGPGQDPQFLISFYEKMQSDKGSIPDRFSAQQFSDYHSELNMSSLELGDSALYFCASSSKETGLYYEQYFGPGTRLTVT.

CDR3 protein: CASTPGSPKNIQYF. The CDR3 DNA reads TGTGCCAGCACTCCGGGGTCTCCCAAAAACATTCAGTACTTC. The J gene is TRBJ2-4, the V gene TRBV2; TRBD2 is a possible D gene (5 bases). Germline lookup yields CDR1 SNHLY and CDR2 FYNNEI. The V gene lost 7 bases and the J gene lost 2 bases, with 12 bases spanning the gap. The CDR3 has 14 amino acids.

V and J are TRBV5-1 and TRBJ1-1; a possible D gene is TRBD1 (5 bases). CDR1 is SGHRS, CDR2 YFSETQ, per germline. Between the trimmed V and J ends, which lost 0 bases and 0 bases, there was a span of 12 bases. The CDR3 has 16 amino acids. This chain's CDR3 is CASSLVGAPMNTEAFF. As DNA, the CDR3 is TGCGCCAGCAGCTTGGTTGGGGCGCCAATGAACACTGAAGCTTTCTTT.

The V gene is TRBV7-6, the J gene TRBJ2-5, with no clear D. V shed 4 bases and J shed 3 bases, with 6 bases lying between them. Germline-derived CDR1 and CDR2 are SGHVS and FNYEAQ. CDR3 size: 12 residues. CDR3: CASSSPKETQYF. In DNA form, the CDR3 reads TGTGCCAGCAGCTCCCCAAAAGAGACCCAGTACTTC.

The sample holds one count of this clone. CDR3 residues: CASSHLTVTDTQYF. The CDR3 nucleotides are TGCGCCAGCAGCCATCTGACGGTGACAGATACGCAGTATTTT. The chain recombines TRBV4-3 with TRBJ2-3; no clear D gene. CDR3 size: 14 residues. Per germline, CDR1 LGHNA and CDR2 YSLEER. The V and J ends lost 3 bases and 3 bases respectively, with 10 bases between them.

The rearrangement links TRBV9 to TRBJ2-2; D not certain. Trimming took off 3 bases at V and 4 bases at J, with 10 bases between the two ends. CDR3 length: 14 amino acids. Germline CDR1 reads SGDLS; CDR2 reads YYNGEE. The CDR3 loop reads CASSARSTTGELFF. The CDR3 nucleotides read TGTGCCAGCAGCGCCCGCAGCACCACCGGGGAGCTGTTTTTT.

The chain recombines TRBV29-1 with TRBJ1-1, with D possibly being TRBD1 (5 bases). From germline, CDR1 is SQVTM and CDR2 ANQGSEA. The CDR3 spans 13 residues. Trimming removed 4 bases at V and 3 bases at J, with 12 bases between. CDR3 in DNA: TGCAGCGTTGCGGCGAAAGGGGACACTGAAGCTTTCTTT. As protein: CSVAAKGDTEAFF.

This chain links TRBV27 with TRBJ2-1; D is unresolved. This CDR3 has 11 amino acids. V lost 5 bases, J lost 4 bases, and 3 bases lay in between. Germline loops: CDR1 MNHEY, CDR2 SMNVEV (reference sequence). The DNA of the CDR3 is TGTGCCAGCAGTAATTACAATGAGCAGTTCTTC. As protein: CASSNYNEQFF.

The J gene is TRBJ2-3, the V gene TRBV5-1; D is unresolved. The CDR3 consists of 15 residues. The V end was cut by 0 bases, the J end by 2 bases, with 10 bases between. The V gene's germline CDR1 is SGHRS and CDR2 YFSETQ. The CDR3 bases are TGCGCCAGCAGCTTGGTGGCGTTTCCCACAGATACGCAGTATTTT. Amino acid sequence: CASSLVAFPTDTQYF.

The V gene is TRBV2, the J gene TRBJ2-1; TRBD2 matches at 11 bases. V dropped 10 bases and J dropped 2; count of bases not matched to a gene: 7. Germline CDR1 SNHLY, CDR2 FYNNEI. This CDR3 region has 15 residues. This CDR3 is CATPPSGGPYNEQFF. As DNA, the CDR3 is TGTGCCACACCCCCTAGCGGGGGGCCCTACAATGAGCAGTTCTTC.

The chain combines TRBV7-6 with TRBJ1-5; D remains ambiguous. The CDR3 consists of 15 residues. The germline V gene encodes CDR1 SGHVS and CDR2 FNYEAQ. V was trimmed by 6 bases and J by 3 bases, leaving 15 bases between them. CDR3 region: CASSPRRGSNQPQHF. The CDR3 nucleotides read TGTGCCAGCAGTCCCCGTCGGGGTTCCAATCAGCCCCAGCATTTT.

The chain combines TRBV21-1 with TRBJ1-4. TRBV21-1 is labeled a pseudogene. This CDR3 comprises 16 residues. The DNA of the CDR3 is TGTGCCAGCAGCAAAAAGGACTGCTCATCTAATGAAAAACTGTTTTTT. This codes for CASSKKDCSSNEKLFF.

This rearrangement joins TRBV7-3 to TRBJ2-7; TRBD1 agrees at 11 bases. Germline CDR1 and CDR2: SGHTA and FQGTGA. V shed 4 bases, J shed 1 base, and the junction held 9 bases outside the gene matches. CDR3 length equals 17 residues. As DNA, the CDR3 is TGTGCCAGCAGCTCGCCGGGACAGGGGGTCGGGTCCTACGAGCAGTACTTC. It codes for CASSSPGQGVGSYEQYF. The entire variable domain, with the rest obtained from reference TRBV7-3 and TRBJ2-7, is as follows: GAGVSQTPSNKVTEKGKYVELRCDPISGHTALYWYRQSLGQGPEFLIYFQGTGAADDSGLPNDRFFAVRPEGSVSTLKIQRTERGDSAVYLCASSSPGQGVGSYEQYFGPGTRLTVT.

The J gene is TRBJ2-1, the V gene TRBV27, with 8 bases aligning to TRBD2. CDR1 is MNHEY and CDR2 is SMNVEV in the germline V gene (reference sequence). Unmatched junction bases numbered 9, after V lost 6 bases and J lost 5 bases. The CDR3 totals 15 residues. The CDR3 protein is CASSLALAGHNEQFF. CDR3 nucleotides: TGTGCCAGCAGCCTGGCCCTAGCGGGCCACAATGAGCAGTTCTTC.

The table lists this clone with a few counts. The chain has TRBV5-8 and TRBJ1-1, with no clear D. This CDR3 contains 15 residues. Germline assignment: CDR1 SGHTS and CDR2 YDEGEE. Between the trimmed V and J ends, which lost 0 bases and 0 bases, there was a span of 9 bases. This CDR3 is CASSLGWDLNTEAFF. The CDR3, as DNA: TGTGCCAGCAGCTTGGGGTGGGATTTGAACACTGAAGCTTTCTTT. Variable domain in full (rest from reference TRBV5-8 and TRBJ1-1): EAGVTQSPTHLIKTRGQQATLRCSPISGHTSVYWYQQALGLGLQFLLWYDEGEERNRGNFPPRFSGRQFPNYSSELNVNALELEDSALYLCASSLGWDLNTEAFFGQGTRLTVV.

V usage is TRBV2 and J usage is TRBJ2-7; 11 nucleotides match TRBD2. With V trimmed by 7 bases and J by 5 bases, 10 bases remained unmatched. The CDR3 consists of 15 residues. Germline-derived CDR1 and CDR2 are SNHLY and FYNNEI. The CDR3 DNA reads TGTGCCAGCACCCGACTCACTAGCGGGAGAAACGAGCAGTACTTC. Protein sequence: CASTRLTSGRNEQYF.